This T cell receptor beta chain comes out of a study of cytomegalovirus exposure and HLA in healthy donors. In this sample, this clone turned up a few times. Amplification used 60 Vbeta primers and 13 Jbeta primers. As processed by the authors: Approximately 73 million unique TCR beta chains, 9 million to 14 million shared, were counted in a later analysis. TCRdb's table, derived via immunoSEQ multiplex PCR, lists solely in-frame clones and lacks some. The D gene and trimming were derived from the DNA, and the V and J assignments and clone size from that table. This sample yields about 93,000 clones, of which over 60% are seen a single time; under 6% belongs to the top ten. The V gene end was trimmed by 4 bases and the J gene end by 7 bases; junction bases not matched to a gene: 5. The CDR3 consists of 14 residues. CDR1 SGHRS and CDR2 YFSETQ come from the germline V gene.

This TCR derives from a boy aged 5-17 years in good health and CMV-seropositive. The rearrangement uses TRBV5-1 and TRBJ1-1; 12 nucleotides line up with TRBD1. Sequenced sample: PBMCs. For the CDR3, the DNA is TGCGCCAGCAGCGGGACAGGGGGCGACGATGAAGCTTTCTTT. Translation gives CASSGTGGDDEAFF.